This TCR beta chain is drawn from a study of OX40 agonist ivuxolimab in advanced cancers. Sequenced by immunoSEQ multiplex PCR; TCRdb stores in-frame clones only, minus some. The profile shows tens of thousands of clones, 70% to 90% of them singletons. The CDR3 is 13 residues long. Germline lookup yields CDR1 SGDLS and CDR2 YYNGEE. Deletions cut 3 bases from V and 1 base from J, with 6 bases between. The J gene is TRBJ2-3, the V gene TRBV9; no clear D gene. The source material was CD4+ or CD8+ T cells sorted from blood, sampled in a trial of the OX40 agonist ivuxolimab. The sequence was collected from an adult with an advanced solid tumor such as melanoma, head and neck, liver or kidney cancer. The CDR3 DNA is TGTGCCAGCAGCGATCTAGGCACAGATACGCAGTATTTT. This encodes CASSDLGTDTQYF.